The 10 T cell receptor beta chains given below trace back to one sample, sequenced in a study of prognosis after radiotherapy for stage I lung cancer. From genomic DNA, two-round multiplex PCR was used to amplify TCR beta CDR3. The authors ran first-round PCR with primers specific to each TRBV and TRBJ gene. TCRdb reprocessed the multiplex PCR reads with MiXCR, giving one entry per CDR3 protein. The sample includes about 36,000 distinct CDR3 sequences, approximately 29% seen only once; the top ten take about 25%. The source material was PBMCs, sampled before or after stereotactic body radiation therapy (not recorded which). The receptors were gathered from a donor aged 50 or older with non-small cell lung cancer.

This clonotype was counted many times. The chain couples TRBV20-1 to TRBJ2-5, with TRBD2 matching over 8 bases. The CDR3 has 14 amino acids. V dropped 0 bases and J dropped 7; count of bases not matched to a gene: 7. In germline, CDR1 is DFQATT, CDR2 SNEGSKA (reference sequence). In DNA, the CDR3 is TGCAGTGCTAGAGATGTTAAGCGGGGGATGACCCAGTACTTC. Amino acids: CSARDVKRGMTQYF.

This clonotype was observed many times. The chain combines TRBV10-2 with TRBJ1-5, with D unclear. This CDR3 comprises 17 residues. The germline V gene encodes CDR1 WSHSY and CDR2 SAAADI. V dropped 2 bases and J dropped 0 bases, with 14 bases sitting between them. In nucleotides, the CDR3 is TGCGCCAGCAGTGAGGCCTACGTACAGATTAGCAATCAGCCCCAGCATTTT. It translates to CASSEAYVQISNQPQHF.

This clonotype was counted ten times or more. The chain couples TRBV6-5 to TRBJ1-5; D ambiguous. V lost 2 bases and J 7 bases, leaving 6 bases between the germline ends. The CDR3 spans 12 residues. Germline V gives CDR1 MNHEY, CDR2 SVGAGI. The CDR3 sequence: CASSYPGQPQHF. CDR3 in DNA: TGTGCCAGCAGTTACCCGGGCCAGCCCCAGCATTTT.

The genes are TRBV4-1 and TRBJ2-7; D is unresolved. The V gene lost 2 bases and the J gene lost 3 bases, with 11 bases spanning the gap. This CDR3 has 14 amino acids. CDR1 and CDR2 from the germline V gene are MGHRA and YSYEKL. The CDR3 loop reads CASSQPVGHYEQYF. CDR3 sequence (DNA): TGCGCCAGCAGCCAACCAGTTGGCCACTACGAGCAGTACTTC.

This clonotype was picked up many times. This chain connects TRBV30 to TRBJ1-5; tentatively, D is TRBD1 (6 bases). Germline V CDR1 and CDR2: GTSNPN, SVGIG (reference sequence). The CDR3 has 13 amino acids. Trimming took 3 bases from V and 4 from J, leaving 10 bases between them. In DNA, the CDR3 is TGTGCCTGGAGCCTACAGGGTAATCAGCCCCAGCATTTT. Encoded protein: CAWSLQGNQPQHF.

This clonotype was found many times. The rearrangement joins TRBV6-4 to TRBJ2-1; D possibly corresponds to TRBD1 (6 bases). CDR3 size: 13 residues. Germline CDR1 is MRHNA and CDR2 is SNTAGT. V was pared by 2 bases and J by 8 bases, with 10 bases between. The CDR3 DNA sequence: TGTGCCAGCAGTGACCAGGGGTTGGATGAGCAGTTCTTC. Encoded protein: CASSDQGLDEQFF.

The chain recombines TRBV28 with TRBJ1-5; D is uncertain. V was cut by 9 bases and J by 4 bases, with 22 bases left in between. In germline, CDR1 is MDHEN, CDR2 SYDVKM. The length of the CDR3 is 16 residues. The CDR3 is CASRSVVMCLNQPQHF. In DNA form, the CDR3 reads TGTGCCAGTCGGAGTGTAGTCATGTGTCTGAATCAGCCCCAGCATTTT.

About this clonotype itself: A much more abundant neighbour one base away suggests this may be a read error. The chain links TRBV7-9 to TRBJ2-5; unclear D gene. Germline CDR1 SEHNR, CDR2 FQNEAQ (reference sequence). The length of the CDR3 is 16 residues. Trimming pared 2 bases from V and 4 bases from J, leaving 17 bases between. This CDR3 is CASSLKVLNPSETQYF. CDR3 nucleotide sequence: TGTGCCAGCAGCTTAAAGGTACTAAATCCGTCAGAGACCCAGTACTTC.

This clonotype was counted a single time. The junction departs from the called germline gene at one end, perhaps through a read error. The V call is TRBV20-1, the J call TRBJ2-1; D is perhaps TRBD1 or TRBD2 (7 bases each). CDR1 DFQATT and CDR2 SNEGSKA come from the germline V gene (reference sequence). The CDR3 is 16 amino acids. CDR3 in amino acids: CSARRGLADPTNDQFF. CDR3 nucleotide sequence: TGCAGTGCTAGGAGGGGGCTAGCGGATCCGACCAATGATCAGTTCTTC.

This clonotype was detected ten times or more. J is TRBJ2-6 and V is TRBV9, with D possibly called TRBD1 or TRBD2 (7 bases each). CDR3 length: 19 amino acids. V lost 2 bases to trimming and J lost 0 bases, with 18 bases between them. The germline gives CDR1 SGDLS, CDR2 YYNGEE. The CDR3 reads CASSVPRGGSLSGANVLTF. For the CDR3, the DNA is TGTGCCAGCAGCGTTCCCAGGGGGGGGAGCCTCTCTGGGGCCAACGTCCTGACTTTC. Combining the CDR3 with reference TRBV9 and TRBJ2-6 gives the whole variable domain DSGVTQTPKHLITATGQRVTLRCSPRSGDLSVYWYQQSLDQGLQFLIQYYNGEERAKGNILERFSAQQFPDLHSELNLSSLELGDSALYFCASSVPRGGSLSGANVLTFGAGSRLTVL.